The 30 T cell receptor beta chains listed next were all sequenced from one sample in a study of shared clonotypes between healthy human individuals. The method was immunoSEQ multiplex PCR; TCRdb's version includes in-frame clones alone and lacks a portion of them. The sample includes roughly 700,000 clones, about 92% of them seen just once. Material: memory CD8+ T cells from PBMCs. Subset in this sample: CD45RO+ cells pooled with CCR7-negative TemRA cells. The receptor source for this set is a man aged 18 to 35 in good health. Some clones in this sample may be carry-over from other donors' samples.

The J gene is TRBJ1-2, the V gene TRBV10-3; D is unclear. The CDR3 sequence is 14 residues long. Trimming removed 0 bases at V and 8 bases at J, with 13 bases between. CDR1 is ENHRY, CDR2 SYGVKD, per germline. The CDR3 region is CAISESPPLGGYTF. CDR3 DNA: TGTGCCATCAGTGAGTCCCCCCCCTTGGGAGGCTACACCTTC.

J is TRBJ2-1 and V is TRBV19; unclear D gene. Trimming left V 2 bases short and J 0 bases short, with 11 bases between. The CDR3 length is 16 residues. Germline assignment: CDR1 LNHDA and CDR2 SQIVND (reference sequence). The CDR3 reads CASSIKGVSSYNEQFF. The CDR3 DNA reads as TGTGCCAGTAGTATAAAGGGTGTAAGCTCCTACAATGAGCAGTTCTTC.

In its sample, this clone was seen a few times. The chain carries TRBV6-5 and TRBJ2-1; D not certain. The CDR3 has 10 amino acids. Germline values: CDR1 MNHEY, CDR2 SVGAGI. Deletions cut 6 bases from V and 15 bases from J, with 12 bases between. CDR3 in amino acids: CASRAGSWFF. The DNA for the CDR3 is TGTGCCAGCAGAGCCGGGTCGTGGTTCTTC.

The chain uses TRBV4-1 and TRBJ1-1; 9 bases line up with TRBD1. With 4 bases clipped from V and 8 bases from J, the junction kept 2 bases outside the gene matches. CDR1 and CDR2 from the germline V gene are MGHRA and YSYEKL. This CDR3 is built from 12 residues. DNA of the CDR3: TGCGCCAGCAGCCTCGGGACAGGGGAAGCTTTCTTT. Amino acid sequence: CASSLGTGEAFF.

The CDR3 spells CASSEGWGVRETQYF. The CDR3 DNA reads as TGTGCCAGCAGCGAAGGGTGGGGGGTGAGAGAGACCCAGTACTTC. J is TRBJ2-5 and V is TRBV9; TRBD2 is a possible D gene (6 bases). Germline V gives CDR1 SGDLS, CDR2 YYNGEE. The CDR3 spans 15 residues. V dropped 3 bases and J dropped 4 bases, with 16 bases sitting between them. Together with reference TRBV9 and TRBJ2-5, the CDR3 gives the full variable domain: DSGVTQTPKHLITATGQRVTLRCSPRSGDLSVYWYQQSLDQGLQFLIQYYNGEERAKGNILERFSAQQFPDLHSELNLSSLELGDSALYFCASSEGWGVRETQYFGPGTRLLVL.

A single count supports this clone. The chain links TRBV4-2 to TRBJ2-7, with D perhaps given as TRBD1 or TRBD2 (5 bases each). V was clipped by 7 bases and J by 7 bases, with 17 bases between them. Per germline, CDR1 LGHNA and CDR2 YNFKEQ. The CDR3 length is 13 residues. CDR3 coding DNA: TGTGCCAGCACCCCAGAAGCGAGGGGAGAGCAGTACTTC. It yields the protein CASTPEARGEQYF.

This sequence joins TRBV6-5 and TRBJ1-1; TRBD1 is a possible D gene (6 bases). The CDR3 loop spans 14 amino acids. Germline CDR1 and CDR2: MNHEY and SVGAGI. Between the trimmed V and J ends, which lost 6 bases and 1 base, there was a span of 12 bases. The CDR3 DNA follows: TGTGCCAGCAGACCTGGGGGGCGGAACACTGAAGCTTTCTTT. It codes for CASRPGGRNTEAFF.

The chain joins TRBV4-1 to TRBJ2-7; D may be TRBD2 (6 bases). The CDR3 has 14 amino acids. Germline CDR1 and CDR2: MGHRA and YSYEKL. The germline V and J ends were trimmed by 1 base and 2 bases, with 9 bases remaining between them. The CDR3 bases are TGCGCCAGCAGCCAAGCGGGAGAGACCTACGAGCAGTACTTC. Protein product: CASSQAGETYEQYF.

CDR3 bases: TGTGCCAGCAGCGCTCCGAGCGGGAATCCACAAGATACGCAGTATTTT. This gives the protein CASSAPSGNPQDTQYF. J is TRBJ2-3 and V is TRBV5-6, with TRBD2 identical over 7 bases. This CDR3 contains 16 residues. V was clipped by 4 bases and J by 5 bases; unmatched bases: 13. Germline CDR1 reads SGHDT; CDR2 reads YYEEEE.

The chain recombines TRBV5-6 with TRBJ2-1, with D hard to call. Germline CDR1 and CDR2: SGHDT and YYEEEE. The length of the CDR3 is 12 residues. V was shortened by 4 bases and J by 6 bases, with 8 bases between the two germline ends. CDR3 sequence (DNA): TGTGCCAGCAGCCCCGGTGGCAATGAGCAGTTCTTC. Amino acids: CASSPGGNEQFF.

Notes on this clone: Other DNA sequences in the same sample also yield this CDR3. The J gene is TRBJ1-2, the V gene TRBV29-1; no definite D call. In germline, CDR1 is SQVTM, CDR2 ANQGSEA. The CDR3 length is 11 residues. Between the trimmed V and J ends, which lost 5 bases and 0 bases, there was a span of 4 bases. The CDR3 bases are TGCAGCGTTACGGCTAACTATGGCTACACCTTC. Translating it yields CSVTANYGYTF.

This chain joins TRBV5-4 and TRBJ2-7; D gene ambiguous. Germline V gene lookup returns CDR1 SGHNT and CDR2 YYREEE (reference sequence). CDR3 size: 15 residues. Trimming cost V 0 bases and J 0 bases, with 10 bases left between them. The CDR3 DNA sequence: TGTGCCAGCAGCTTGGAAGATGGAAGCTCCTACGAGCAGTACTTC. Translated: CASSLEDGSSYEQYF.

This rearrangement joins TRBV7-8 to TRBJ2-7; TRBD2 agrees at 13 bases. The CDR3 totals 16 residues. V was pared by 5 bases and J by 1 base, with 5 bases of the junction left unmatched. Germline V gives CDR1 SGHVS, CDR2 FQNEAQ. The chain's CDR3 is CASSPTSGRISYEQYF. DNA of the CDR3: TGTGCCAGCAGCCCGACTAGCGGGAGGATATCCTACGAGCAGTACTTC.

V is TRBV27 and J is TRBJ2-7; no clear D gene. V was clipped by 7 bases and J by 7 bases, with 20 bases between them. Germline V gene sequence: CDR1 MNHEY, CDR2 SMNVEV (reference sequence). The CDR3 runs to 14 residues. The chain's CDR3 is CASNPRARSIEQYF. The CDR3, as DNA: TGTGCCAGCAACCCTCGGGCCAGAAGCATAGAGCAGTACTTC.

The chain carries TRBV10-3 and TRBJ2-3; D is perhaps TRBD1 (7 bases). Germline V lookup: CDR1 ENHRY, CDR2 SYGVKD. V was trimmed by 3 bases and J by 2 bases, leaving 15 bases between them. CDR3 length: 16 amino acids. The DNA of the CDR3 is TGTGCCATCAGTGATCTGGAGGGGGCGGACACAGATACGCAGTATTTT. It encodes CAISDLEGADTDTQYF.

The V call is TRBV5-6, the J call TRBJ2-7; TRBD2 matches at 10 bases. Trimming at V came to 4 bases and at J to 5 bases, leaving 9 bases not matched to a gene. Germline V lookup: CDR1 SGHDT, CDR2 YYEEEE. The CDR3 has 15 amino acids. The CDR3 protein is CASSPTSGIPHEQYF. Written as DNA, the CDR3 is TGTGCCAGCAGCCCTACTAGCGGGATTCCCCACGAGCAGTACTTC. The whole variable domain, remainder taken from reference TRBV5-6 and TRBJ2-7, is DAGVTQSPTHLIKTRGQQVTLRCSPKSGHDTVSWYQQALGQGPQFIFQYYEEEERQRGNFPDRFSGHQFPNYSSELNVNALLLGDSALYLCASSPTSGIPHEQYFGPGTRLTVT.

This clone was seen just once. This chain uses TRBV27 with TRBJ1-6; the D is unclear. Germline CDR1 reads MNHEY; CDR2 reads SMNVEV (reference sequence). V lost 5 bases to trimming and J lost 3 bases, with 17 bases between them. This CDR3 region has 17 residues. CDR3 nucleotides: TGTGCCAGCAGTCCGACTGCACCGCCTATCTATAATTCACCCCTCCACTTT. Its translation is CASSPTAPPIYNSPLHF.

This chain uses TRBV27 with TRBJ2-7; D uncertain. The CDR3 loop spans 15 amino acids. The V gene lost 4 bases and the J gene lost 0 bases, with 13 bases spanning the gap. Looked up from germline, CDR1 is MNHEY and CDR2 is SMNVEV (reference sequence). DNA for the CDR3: TGTGCCAGCAGTTCCCGAAGCGAGCCCTCCTACGAGCAGTACTTC. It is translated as CASSSRSEPSYEQYF.

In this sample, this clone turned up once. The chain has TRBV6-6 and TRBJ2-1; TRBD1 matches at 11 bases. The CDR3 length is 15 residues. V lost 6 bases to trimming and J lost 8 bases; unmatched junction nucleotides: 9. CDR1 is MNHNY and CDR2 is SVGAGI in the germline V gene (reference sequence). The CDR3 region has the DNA TGTGCCAGCAGGTCCGGGACAGGGGGTTCAGATGAGCAGTTCTTC. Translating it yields CASRSGTGGSDEQFF.

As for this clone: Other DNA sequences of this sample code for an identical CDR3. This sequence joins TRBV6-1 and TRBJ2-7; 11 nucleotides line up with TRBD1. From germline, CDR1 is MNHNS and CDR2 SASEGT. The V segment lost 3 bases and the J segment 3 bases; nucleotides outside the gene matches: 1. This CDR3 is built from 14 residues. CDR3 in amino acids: CASSDGTGGYEQYF. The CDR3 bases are TGTGCCAGCAGTGACGGGACAGGGGGCTACGAGCAGTACTTC.

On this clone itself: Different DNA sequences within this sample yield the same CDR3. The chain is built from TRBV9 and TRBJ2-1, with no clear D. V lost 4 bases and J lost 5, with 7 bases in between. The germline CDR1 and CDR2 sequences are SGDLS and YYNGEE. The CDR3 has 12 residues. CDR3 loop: CASSPPDNEQFF. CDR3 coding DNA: TGTGCCAGCAGCCCTCCCGACAATGAGCAGTTCTTC.

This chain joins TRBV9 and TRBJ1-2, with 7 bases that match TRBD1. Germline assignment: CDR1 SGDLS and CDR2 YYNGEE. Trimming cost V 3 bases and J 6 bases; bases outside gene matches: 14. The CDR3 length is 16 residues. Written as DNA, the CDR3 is TGTGCCAGCAGCGCGCCTATCGACAGGGTCTTCGATGGCTACACCTTC. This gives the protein CASSAPIDRVFDGYTF.

CDR3 sequence: CASSPLGGAYNNYGYTF. The CDR3 region has the DNA TGTGCCAGCAGCCCACTAGGAGGGGCCTACAATAACTATGGCTACACCTTC. This chain joins TRBV9 and TRBJ1-2; D may be TRBD1 (5 bases). Germline loops: CDR1 SGDLS, CDR2 YYNGEE. Trimming pared 4 bases from V and 1 base from J, leaving 20 bases between. This CDR3 contains 17 residues.

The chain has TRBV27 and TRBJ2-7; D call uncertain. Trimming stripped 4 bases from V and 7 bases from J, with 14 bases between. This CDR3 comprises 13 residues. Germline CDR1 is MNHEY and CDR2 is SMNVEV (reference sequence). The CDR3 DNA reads TGTGCCAGCAGTTCTGGGCTCCTAAAGGAGCAGTACTTC. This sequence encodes CASSSGLLKEQYF.

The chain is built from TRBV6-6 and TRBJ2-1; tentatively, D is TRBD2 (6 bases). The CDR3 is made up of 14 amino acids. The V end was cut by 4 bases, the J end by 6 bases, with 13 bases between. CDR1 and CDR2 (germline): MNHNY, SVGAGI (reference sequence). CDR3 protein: CASSSVGRSNEQFF. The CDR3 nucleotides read TGTGCCAGCAGTTCGGTGGGGAGGAGCAATGAGCAGTTCTTC.

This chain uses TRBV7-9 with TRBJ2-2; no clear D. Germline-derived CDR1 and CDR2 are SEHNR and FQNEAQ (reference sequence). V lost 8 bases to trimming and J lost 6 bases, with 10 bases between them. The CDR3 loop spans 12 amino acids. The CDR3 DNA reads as TGTGCCAGCTGCGGAGACCCCGGGGAGCTGTTTTTT. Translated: CASCGDPGELFF.

The CDR3 sequence is CASTADRTYGYTF. The CDR3, as DNA: TGTGCCAGTACCGCGGACAGGACCTATGGCTACACCTTC. This chain joins TRBV19 and TRBJ1-2; 7 positions agree with TRBD1. V lost 7 bases, J lost 4 bases, and 6 bases stayed unmatched. The germline V gene encodes CDR1 LNHDA and CDR2 SQIVND (reference sequence). This CDR3 contains 13 residues.

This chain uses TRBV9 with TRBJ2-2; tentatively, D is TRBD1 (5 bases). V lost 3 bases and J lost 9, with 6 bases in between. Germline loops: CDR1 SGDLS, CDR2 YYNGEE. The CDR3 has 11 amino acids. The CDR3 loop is CASSGGWELFF. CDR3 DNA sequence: TGTGCCAGCAGCGGGGGCTGGGAGCTGTTTTTT.

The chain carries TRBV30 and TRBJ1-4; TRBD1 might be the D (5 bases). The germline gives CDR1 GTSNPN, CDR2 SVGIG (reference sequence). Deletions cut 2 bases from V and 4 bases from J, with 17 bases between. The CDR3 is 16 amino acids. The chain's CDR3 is CAWSWGRSSFNEKLFF. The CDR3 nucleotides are TGTGCCTGGAGTTGGGGCAGAAGCAGTTTTAATGAAAAACTGTTTTTT. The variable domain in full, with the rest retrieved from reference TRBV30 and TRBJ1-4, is SQTIHQWPATLVQPVGSPLSLECTVEGTSNPNLYWYRQAAGRGLQLLFYSVGIGQISSEVPQNLSASRPQDRQFILSSKKLLLSDSGFYLCAWSWGRSSFNEKLFFGSGTQLSVL.

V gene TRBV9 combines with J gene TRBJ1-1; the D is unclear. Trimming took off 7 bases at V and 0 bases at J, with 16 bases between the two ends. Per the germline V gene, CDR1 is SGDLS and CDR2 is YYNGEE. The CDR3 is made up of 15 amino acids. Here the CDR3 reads CASARGSGVNTEAFF. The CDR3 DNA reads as TGTGCCAGCGCACGAGGATCGGGTGTGAACACTGAAGCTTTCTTT.